This T cell receptor beta chain was sequenced for a study of blood T cell repertoires in COVID-19. Study overall: Acute-phase and convalescent COVID-19 samples originated in the United States, Italy and Spain. T cells, B-cell-depleted T cells, or PBMCs provided the cDNA or gDNA that served as material.

Source study methods: For nucleated cells, counts were estimated from reference gene primer amplification. This table comes from immunoSEQ multiplex PCR, and its TCRdb copy is limited to in-frame clones, with some not included. Clone size and V and J calls were adopted from that table, with D and trimming inferred from the DNA. This sample has around 380,000 clones, with 70% to 85% found just once. Germline-derived CDR1 and CDR2 are MDHEN and SYDVKM. The CDR3 length is 16 residues. After removal of 5 bases from V and 9 bases from J, the junction contained 14 bases not matched to a gene. The TCR originated in a human donor with acute or convalescent COVID-19. The donor label of this sample is uncertain. V usage is TRBV28 and J usage is TRBJ2-3, with TRBD2 matching over 10 bases. Input material: peripheral blood. The CDR3 region has the DNA TGTGCCAGCAGTCCTATAGCGGGGGGTTTAGTCGGGACGCAGTATTTT. Translated: CASSPIAGGLVGTQYF.